A single sample gave rise to the 9 T cell receptor beta chains below, sequenced in a study of blood T cell repertoires in COVID-19. Sequenced by immunoSEQ multiplex PCR; TCRdb stores in-frame clones only, minus some. The sample gives about 130,000 clones, roughly 90% of which show up once; approximately 3.5% is in the top ten. Sequencing was done on a sample of peripheral blood. Receptors originate from a man aged 50 to 60 with active COVID-19.

J is TRBJ1-4 and V is TRBV9; 7 bases line up with TRBD1. The CDR3 is 15 amino acids. J lost 3 bases, V lost 0 bases, and 2 bases had no gene match. Per germline, CDR1 SGDLS and CDR2 YYNGEE. In DNA, the CDR3 is TGTGCCAGCAGCGTAGCAGGGACAGCTAATGAAAAACTGTTTTTT. It yields the protein CASSVAGTANEKLFF.

The chain couples TRBV5-1 to TRBJ2-3; 7 bases match TRBD2. CDR1 is SGHRS and CDR2 is YFSETQ in the germline V gene. The V and J ends lost 0 bases and 4 bases, in that order; junction bases with no gene match: 8. The CDR3 contains 16 residues. The CDR3 loop is CASSLGSGVGSDTQYF. DNA for the CDR3: TGCGCCAGCAGCTTGGGGAGCGGGGTGGGGTCAGATACGCAGTATTTT.

This chain joins TRBV28 and TRBJ1-3; D unclear. The CDR3 has 16 residues. Trimming left V 4 bases short and J 0 bases short, with 13 bases between. Germline V gene sequence: CDR1 MDHEN, CDR2 SYDVKM. CDR3 nucleotide sequence: TGTGCCAGCAGTTCCCTACTCGGGAGCTCTGGAAACACCATATATTTT. Residues: CASSSLLGSSGNTIYF.

CDR3 sequence reads: CASSFGLRTGLYNEQFF. The CDR3 DNA reads TGTGCCAGCAGTTTTGGTCTGCGGACAGGGTTATACAATGAGCAGTTCTTC. The gene calls are TRBV27 and TRBJ2-1; 8 bases fit TRBD1. After removal of 3 bases from V and 4 bases from J, the junction contained 11 bases not matched to a gene. In germline, CDR1 is MNHEY, CDR2 SMNVEV (reference sequence). The CDR3 is 17 amino acids.

The gene calls are TRBV19 and TRBJ2-6, with 12 bases aligning to TRBD2. This CDR3 has 18 amino acids. V was pared by 7 bases and J by 2 bases, with 9 bases of the junction left unmatched. Germline CDR1 LNHDA, CDR2 SQIVND (reference sequence). The CDR3 here is CASTPTSGSFAGANVLTF. CDR3 DNA: TGTGCCAGTACCCCGACTAGCGGGAGTTTCGCTGGGGCCAACGTCCTGACTTTC.

The chain links TRBV5-1 to TRBJ2-7, with 9 bases aligning to TRBD1. There are 15 residues in the CDR3. Germline lookup yields CDR1 SGHRS and CDR2 YFSETQ. The V and J ends lost 3 bases and 1 base, in that order; junction bases with no gene match: 5. The CDR3 region is CASSSGTGNSYEQYF. DNA of the CDR3: TGCGCCAGCAGCTCCGGGACAGGGAATTCCTACGAGCAGTACTTC. Full variable domain (rest looked up from reference TRBV5-1 and TRBJ2-7): KAGVTQTPRYLIKTRGQQVTLSCSPISGHRSVSWYQQTPGQGLQFLFEYFSETQRNKGNFPGRFSGRQFSNSRSEMNVSTLELGDSALYLCASSSGTGNSYEQYFGPGTRLTVT.

The chain joins TRBV27 to TRBJ2-3; 9 bases map to TRBD1. Trimming removed 5 bases from V and 10 bases from J; junction bases left unmatched: 10. The V gene's germline CDR1 is MNHEY and CDR2 SMNVEV (reference sequence). The CDR3 is 14 amino acids. The CDR3 region is CASSPGQGRPPQYF. The CDR3 coding sequence is TGTGCCAGCAGTCCAGGACAGGGGAGGCCACCGCAGTATTTT.

CDR3 sequence (DNA): TGTGCCAGCAGGAAGGGGACAGGGGGACCTTCTGGCTACACCTTC. This gives the protein CASRKGTGGPSGYTF. The J gene is TRBJ1-2, the V gene TRBV6-5, with 11 bases identical to TRBD1. The CDR3 contains 15 residues. Germline CDR1 and CDR2: MNHEY and SVGAGI. V shed 6 bases and J 7 bases; nucleotides not matched to a gene: 10.

The rearrangement uses TRBV6-6 and TRBJ2-2, with 9 bases that match TRBD2. Germline V gives CDR1 MNHNY, CDR2 SVGAGI (reference sequence). The CDR3 loop spans 16 amino acids. Trimming removed 7 bases from V and 5 bases from J; junction bases left unmatched: 11. CDR3: CASTRLAEEGTGELFF. The DNA of the CDR3 is TGTGCCAGCACCAGACTAGCGGAGGAGGGGACCGGGGAGCTGTTTTTT.